This record looks at one TCR beta chain sequence and its context. These data are taken from a study of blood T cell repertoires in COVID-19. About the study: Whether acute or convalescent, the COVID-19 samples came from the United States, Italy and Spain.

Sequencing used immunoSEQ multiplex PCR; TCRdb keeps in-frame clones, though not all of them. The sample records some 350,000 clones, around 91% being singletons. CDR3 length: 15 residues. Germline V CDR1 and CDR2: LGHDT, YNNKEL (reference sequence). The junction had 6 bases not matched to a gene; V was cut back by 1 base and J by 8 bases. Sequenced: peripheral blood. The chain carries TRBV3-1 (or the pseudogene TRBV3-2) and TRBJ1-2; 11 nucleotides align to TRBD1. This receptor was taken from a woman between 18 and 30 years old who had recovered from COVID-19. CDR3 amino acids: CASSQGDRGAWGYTF. CDR3 nucleotide sequence: TGTGCCAGCAGCCAAGGGGACAGGGGGGCGTGGGGCTACACCTTC.